This TCR beta chain is from a study of human T cells and chemical hapten exposure. Looking at the study overall: Variability of per-sample TCR yields stemmed mainly from small differences in pooled library volume. Findings of the study overall: Once DPC sensitization occurred, TCRs above 1 in 1000 frequency showed no change.

Individual cDNA molecules had unique molecular identifiers attached to them by the library. As processed by the authors: Ranging from about 20,000 to 700,000, TCR counts per sample had a median value of approximately 97,000. TCRdb independently ran MiXCR on the 5' RACE reads; one entry per CDR3 protein. Clone size and V and J calls follow TCRdb, not the original study. Here the sample spans about 140,000 distinct CDR3 sequences, around 4.4% being singletons. From whole blood left unfractionated, total RNA was extracted. This clonotype was picked up many times. Its target is unknown. The receptor was isolated from a female donor in good health.

The CDR3 DNA sequence: TGTGCCAGCAGCTTAGATCGAGGACAGCCCCAGCATTTT. Protein product: CASSLDRGQPQHF. The V gene is TRBV11-2, the J gene TRBJ1-5, with unresolved D. Trimming left V 0 bases short and J 7 bases short, with 7 bases between. Germline loops: CDR1 SGHAT, CDR2 FQNNGV. The CDR3 has 13 residues.